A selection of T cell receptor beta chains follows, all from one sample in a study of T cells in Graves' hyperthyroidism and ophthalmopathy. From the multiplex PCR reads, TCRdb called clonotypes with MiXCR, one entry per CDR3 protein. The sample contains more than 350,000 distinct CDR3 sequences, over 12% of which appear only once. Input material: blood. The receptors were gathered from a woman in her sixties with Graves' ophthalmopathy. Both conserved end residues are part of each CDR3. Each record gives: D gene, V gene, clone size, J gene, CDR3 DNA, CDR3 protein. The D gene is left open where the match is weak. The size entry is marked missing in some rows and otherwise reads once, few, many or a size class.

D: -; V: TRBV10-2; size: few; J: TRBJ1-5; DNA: TGCGCCAGCAGCCGCACCGGGACACAGAGCAATCAGCCCCAGCATTTT; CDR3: CASSRTGTQSNQPQHF
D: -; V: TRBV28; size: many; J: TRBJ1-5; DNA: TGTGCCAGCAAGGAACAGAGCAATCAGCCCCAGCATTTT; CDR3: CASKEQSNQPQHF
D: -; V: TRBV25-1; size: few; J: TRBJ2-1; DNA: TGTGCCAGCTCCCCCCCGGGATTGGTCAATGAGCAGTTCTTC; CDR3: CASSPPGLVNEQFF
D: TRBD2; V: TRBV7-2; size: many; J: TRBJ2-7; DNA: TGTGCCAGCAGTTTGGGGGGAGCGGGGGAGCAGTACTTC; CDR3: CASSLGGAGEQYF
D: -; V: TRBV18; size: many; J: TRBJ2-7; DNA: TGTGCCAGCTCACCTCAGGGCTCCTACGAGCAGTACTTC; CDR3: CASSPQGSYEQYF
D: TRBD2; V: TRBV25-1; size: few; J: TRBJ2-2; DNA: TGTGCCAGCCAGATAGCGGGAGGGATCACCGGGGAGCTGTTTTTT; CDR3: CASQIAGGITGELFF
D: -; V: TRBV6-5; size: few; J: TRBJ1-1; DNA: TGTGCCAGCAGTTACCTGCAGACCAGGAACACTGAAGCTTTCTTT; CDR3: CASSYLQTRNTEAFF
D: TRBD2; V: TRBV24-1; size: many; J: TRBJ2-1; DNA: TGTGCCACCAGTGATTTGCATCGGTCTAGCGGGAGGGCCGGCGGGGACAATGAGCAGTTCTTC; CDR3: CATSDLHRSSGRAGGDNEQFF
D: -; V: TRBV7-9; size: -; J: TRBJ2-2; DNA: TGTGCCAGCAGCCCAAGACTAGGAAGGCCCGGGGAGCTGTTTTTT; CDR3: CASSPRLGRPGELFF
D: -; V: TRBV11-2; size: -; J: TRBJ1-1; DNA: TGTGCCAGCAGCAGAAGGGGGGGCAACACTGAAGCTTTCTTT; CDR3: CASSRRGGNTEAFF
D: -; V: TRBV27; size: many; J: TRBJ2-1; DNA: TGTGCCAGCAGTTTATCTCCAGGGTTCTTCAATGAGCAGTTCTTC; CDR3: CASSLSPGFFNEQFF
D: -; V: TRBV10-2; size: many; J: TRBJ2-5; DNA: TGCGCCGGGCCGCCTATGGCCAGAATGACCACGGAGACCCAGTACTTC; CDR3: CAGPPMARMTTETQYF
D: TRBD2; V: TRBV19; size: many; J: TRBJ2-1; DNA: TGTGCCAGTAGTAGCACTGGGAGCGGGGGGGCGAATGAGCAGTTCTTC; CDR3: CASSSTGSGGANEQFF
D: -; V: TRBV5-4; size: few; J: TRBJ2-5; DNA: TGTGCCAGCAGCTTGGGGGACAATCAAGAGACCCAGTACTTC; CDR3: CASSLGDNQETQYF
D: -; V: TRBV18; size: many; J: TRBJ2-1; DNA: TGTGCCAGCTCTCCTAACTTTGGGGGTGAGCAGTTCTTC; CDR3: CASSPNFGGEQFF
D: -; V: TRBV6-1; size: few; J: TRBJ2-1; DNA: TGTGCCAGCAGTGAAGGGCCGGGACTCGAGCAGTTCTTC; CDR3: CASSEGPGLEQFF
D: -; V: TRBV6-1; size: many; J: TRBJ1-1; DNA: TGTGCCAGCAGTTGGGTGTTGGGGCCCAACACTGAAGCTTTCTTT; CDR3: CASSWVLGPNTEAFF
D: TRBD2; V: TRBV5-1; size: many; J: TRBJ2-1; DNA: TGCGCCAGCAGCCGCGATAGCGGGGGCAGCTCCTACAATGAGCAGTTCTTC; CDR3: CASSRDSGGSSYNEQFF
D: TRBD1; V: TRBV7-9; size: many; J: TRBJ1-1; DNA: TGTGCCAGCAGTGCGGACAGGCGACCCCTTAACACTGAAGCTTTCTTT; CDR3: CASSADRRPLNTEAFF
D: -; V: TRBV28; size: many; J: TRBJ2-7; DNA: TGTGCCAGCAGTAAACTAGCGACTAGGGGGACCGAGCAGTACTTC; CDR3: CASSKLATRGTEQYF
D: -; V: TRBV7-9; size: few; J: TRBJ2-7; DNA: TGTGCCAGCAGCTTAGCAGTAGCGGACCCCCACGAGCAGTACTTC; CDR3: CASSLAVADPHEQYF
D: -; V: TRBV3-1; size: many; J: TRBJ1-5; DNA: TGTGCCAGCAGCGACAGTTGGGGGGCAAGGCAGCCCCAGCATTTT; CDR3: CASSDSWGARQPQHF
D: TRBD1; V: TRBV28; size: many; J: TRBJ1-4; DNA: TGTGCCACCCAGGGGGGGCAGGAAAAACTGTTTTTT; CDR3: CATQGGQEKLFF
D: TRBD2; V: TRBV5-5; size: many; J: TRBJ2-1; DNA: TGTGCCAGCAGTTTTGGACTAGCGGGGGTGGGAAACAATGAGCAGTTCTTC; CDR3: CASSFGLAGVGNNEQFF
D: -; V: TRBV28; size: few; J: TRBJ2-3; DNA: TGTGCCAGCAGATCCTCAGATACGCAGTATTTT; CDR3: CASRSSDTQYF
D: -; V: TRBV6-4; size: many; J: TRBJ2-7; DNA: TGTGCCAGCAGTGACAGGCAACCCCACTACGAGCAGTACTTC; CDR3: CASSDRQPHYEQYF
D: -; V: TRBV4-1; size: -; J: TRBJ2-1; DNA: TGCGCCAGCAGCCAAGAAAAGGGGACGGGGGACTACAATGAGCAGTTCTTC; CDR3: CASSQEKGTGDYNEQFF
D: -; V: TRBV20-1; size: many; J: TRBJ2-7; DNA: TGCAGTGCTAGAGATCCGAAGGGGACCTACGAGCAGTACTTC; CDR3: CSARDPKGTYEQYF
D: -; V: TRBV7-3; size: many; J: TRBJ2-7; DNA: TGTGCCAGCAGCAGGGACGGCACCTCCTACGAGCAGTACTTC; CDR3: CASSRDGTSYEQYF
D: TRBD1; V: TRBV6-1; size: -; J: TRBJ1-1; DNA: TGTGCCAGCACCCGAGGGACAGGTCCGATGAACACTGAAGCTTTCTTT; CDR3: CASTRGTGPMNTEAFF
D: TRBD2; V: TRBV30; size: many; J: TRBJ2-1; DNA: TGTGCCTGGAGTGCAGCCAGCGGGATCTACAATGAGCAGTTCTTC; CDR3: CAWSAASGIYNEQFF
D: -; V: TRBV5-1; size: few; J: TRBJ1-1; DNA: TGCGCCAGCAGCTTGGAGCAGATAAACACTGAAGCTTTCTTT; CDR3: CASSLEQINTEAFF
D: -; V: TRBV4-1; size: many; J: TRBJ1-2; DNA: TGCGCCAGCAGCCAAGAAGCCCGGGTCTATGGCTACACCTTC; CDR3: CASSQEARVYGYTF
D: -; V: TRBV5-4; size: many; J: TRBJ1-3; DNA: TGTGCCATGGGACCGGTCTCTGGAAACACCATATATTTT; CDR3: CAMGPVSGNTIYF
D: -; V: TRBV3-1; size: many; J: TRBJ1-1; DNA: TGTGCCAGCAGCTCTACAGGGAATAAAGGCACTGAAGCTTTCTTT; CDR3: CASSSTGNKGTEAFF
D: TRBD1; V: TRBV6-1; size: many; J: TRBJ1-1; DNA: TGTGCCAGCACCTGGACAGGACGGGGGAACACTGAAGCTTTCTTT; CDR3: CASTWTGRGNTEAFF
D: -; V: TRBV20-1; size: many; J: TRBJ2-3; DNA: TGCAGTGCTGGGGGTTTCGCAGATACGCAGTATTTT; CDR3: CSAGGFADTQYF
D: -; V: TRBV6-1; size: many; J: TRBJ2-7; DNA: TGTGCCAGCAGTGAATATAATGCGGGGCAGGGATTCAACGAGCAGTACTTC; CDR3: CASSEYNAGQGFNEQYF
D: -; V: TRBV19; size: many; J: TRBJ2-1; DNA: TGTGCCAGTAGTCCAATTCCGGGATTAAGCTCCTACAATGAGCAGTTCTTC; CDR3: CASSPIPGLSSYNEQFF
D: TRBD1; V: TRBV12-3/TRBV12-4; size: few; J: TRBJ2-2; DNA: TGTGCCAGCAGTTTAGAACAGGGGGCTCGGGAGCTGTTTTTT; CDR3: CASSLEQGARELFF
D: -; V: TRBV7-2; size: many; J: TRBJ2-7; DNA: TGTGCCAGCAAGTCCGGTGAGGCCCGTTCTTACGAGCAGTACTTC; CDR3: CASKSGEARSYEQYF
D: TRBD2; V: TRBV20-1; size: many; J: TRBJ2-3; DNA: TGCAGTGCTAGATCACAGCGGGGAAGCACAGATACGCAGTATTTT; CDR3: CSARSQRGSTDTQYF
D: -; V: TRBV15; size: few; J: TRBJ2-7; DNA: TGTGCCACCAGCAGCTTCTTGGCAGCCGAGTTCTCCTACGAGCAGTACTTC; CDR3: CATSSFLAAEFSYEQYF
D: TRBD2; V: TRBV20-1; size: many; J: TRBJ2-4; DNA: TGCAGTGCTAGAGACGCTAGCGGGAGGGCGGACATTCAGTACTTC; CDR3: CSARDASGRADIQYF
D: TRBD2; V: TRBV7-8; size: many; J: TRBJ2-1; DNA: TGTGCCAGCAGCTTATTGTCTAGCGGGAGGGCGTTCTTC; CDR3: CASSLLSSGRAFF
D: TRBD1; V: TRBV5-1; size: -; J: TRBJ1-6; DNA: TGCGCCAGCAGCACAGACCCCCCGGGACAGGGGGCTAATAATTCACCCCTCCACTTT; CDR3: CASSTDPPGQGANNSPLHF
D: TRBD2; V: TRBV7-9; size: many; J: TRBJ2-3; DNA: TGTGCCAGCAGGCCTGGACTAGCGGGAGGGCCTGACACAGATACGCAGTATTTT; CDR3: CASRPGLAGGPDTDTQYF
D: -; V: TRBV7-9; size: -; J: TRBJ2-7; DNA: TGTGCCAGCAGCCTCACCGACACACGAAAACTCTACGAGCAGTACTTC; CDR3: CASSLTDTRKLYEQYF
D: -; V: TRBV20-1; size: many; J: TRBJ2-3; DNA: TGCAGTGCGCCTATGGATTTCACAGATACGCAGTATTTT; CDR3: CSAPMDFTDTQYF